This T cell receptor (beta chain) was found in a study of human CD8 memory T cell subsets. Findings and caveats of the study: Sequencing was limited to the T cell receptor beta chain.

This CDR3 has 13 residues. The V gene's germline CDR1 is SEHNR and CDR2 FQNEAQ (reference sequence). UMI-labeled 5' RACE produced the TCR beta libraries. TCRdb re-analyzed the 5' RACE reads; it lists each CDR3 protein once, without DNA. Here the sample table reports about 6,700 distinct CDR3 sequences. By negative magnetic separation, total CD8+ T cells were enriched. Duplicate vials holding under 190,000 sorted CD8+ T cells per subset yielded the RNA. Notes on this clonotype: Its specificity is unknown.

The chain joins TRBV7-9 to TRBJ2-5; TCRdb's D call, TRBD1, is unchecked because there is no DNA. The sequenced material came from CD8+ T cells from PBMCs. This TCR came from a human donor in good health. The CDR3 sequence is CASRRDPEETQYF.